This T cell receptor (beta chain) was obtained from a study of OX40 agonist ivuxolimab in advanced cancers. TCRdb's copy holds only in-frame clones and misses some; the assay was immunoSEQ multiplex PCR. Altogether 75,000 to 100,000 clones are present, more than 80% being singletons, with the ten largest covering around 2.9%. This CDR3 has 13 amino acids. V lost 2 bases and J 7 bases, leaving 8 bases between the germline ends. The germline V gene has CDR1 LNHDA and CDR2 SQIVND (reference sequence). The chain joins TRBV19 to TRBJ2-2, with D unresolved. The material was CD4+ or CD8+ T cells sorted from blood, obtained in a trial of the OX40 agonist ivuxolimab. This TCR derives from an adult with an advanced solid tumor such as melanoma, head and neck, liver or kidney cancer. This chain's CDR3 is CASSISGRGELFF. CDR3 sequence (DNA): TGTGCCAGTAGTATATCGGGCCGCGGGGAGCTGTTTTTT.